A single TCR beta chain is shown here with its context. This sample is drawn from a study of blood T cell repertoires in COVID-19. As for the study in general: Acute and convalescent COVID-19 specimens originated in the United States, Italy and Spain.

CDR3 length: 15 residues. The V gene end was trimmed by 5 bases and the J gene end by 1 base; junction bases not matched to a gene: 7. CDR1 and CDR2 (germline): MNHEY, SMNVEV (reference sequence). The cohort comprised adults aged roughly 18 to 90 years residing in under 30 US areas. Recovered status in Cohort 3 required two negative PCRs, clearance, or symptom resolution. Profiling relied on immunoSEQ multiplex PCR, and the TCRdb table lists in-frame clones only, not all of them. The data contain roughly 380,000 clones, around 87% of them singletons. This rearrangement joins TRBV27 to TRBJ2-7, with 8 bases that match TRBD1. This TCR came from a man aged 25 to 40 who had recovered from COVID-19. The sequencing sample was made of PBMCs or T cells enriched from blood (not recorded which). The CDR3 DNA reads as TGTGCCAGCAGTCCCGGGACAGGCCTGTCCTACGAGCAGTACTTC. Translated, it gives CASSPGTGLSYEQYF.